This TCR beta chain appears in the sequencing data of a study of OX40 agonist ivuxolimab in advanced cancers. About the research overall: An agonistic human IgG2 monoclonal antibody against OX40 (CD134) was given. The diagnoses of dose-escalation patients were hepatocellular carcinoma, melanoma, renal cell or head and neck cancer. Subjects had a mean age of about 60 years, with a range of about 23 to 79; more than 70% were male.

The CDR3 runs 14 residues. The J segment lost 5 bases and the V segment lost 3 bases, leaving 8 bases of the junction unmatched. Germline values: CDR1 SGHRS, CDR2 YFSETQ. Assay: immunoSEQ multiplex PCR; the TCRdb copy retains only in-frame clones and omits some. The table has about 69,000 clones, 90% seen once. The chain combines TRBV5-1 with TRBJ2-7; 7 bases match TRBD1. The source is an adult with an advanced solid tumor such as melanoma, head and neck, liver or kidney cancer. The sample consisted of CD4+ or CD8+ T cells sorted from blood, taken in a trial of the OX40 agonist ivuxolimab. The CDR3 spells CASSSQGFQDEQYF. CDR3 DNA sequence: TGCGCCAGCAGCTCACAGGGGTTCCAGGACGAGCAGTACTTC. Full variable domain (missing parts from reference TRBV5-1 and TRBJ2-7): KAGVTQTPRYLIKTRGQQVTLSCSPISGHRSVSWYQQTPGQGLQFLFEYFSETQRNKGNFPGRFSGRQFSNSRSEMNVSTLELGDSALYLCASSSQGFQDEQYFGPGTRLTVT.